This entry describes one T cell receptor (beta chain). TCRdb's table, derived via immunoSEQ multiplex PCR, lists solely in-frame clones and lacks some. The profile covers over 50,000 clones, with roughly 93% appearing a single time and around 1.9% taken by the ten largest. This sample was taken from a study of T cell changes during pregnancy in multiple sclerosis. Germline V gene lookup returns CDR1 MDHEN and CDR2 SYDVKM. This CDR3 region has 13 residues. The V end was cut by 3 bases, the J end by 2 bases, with 5 bases between. The TCR originated in a female donor with multiple sclerosis, enrolled in a pregnancy study. The rearrangement uses TRBV28 and TRBJ1-5; D is uncertain. This specimen was peripheral blood, taken in the second trimester of pregnancy. This CDR3 is CASSLGRNQPQHF. Here the CDR3 DNA reads TGTGCCAGCAGTTTGGGCCGCAATCAGCCCCAGCATTTT.